Listed below are T cell receptor beta chains from one sample, sequenced in a study of T cell repertoires in cytomegalovirus infection. MiXCR was run by TCRdb on the reads, yielding one entry per CDR3 protein. Among roughly 570,000 distinct CDR3 sequences listed, around 40% were seen once. Their cognate antigens are unknown. The source was cultured PBMCs, collected from culture after CMV antigen stimulation. The receptors here all came from a human donor in good health (CMV status not recorded). Some clones in this sample may be carry-over from other donors' samples. Both conserved end residues are part of each CDR3. The D gene is left open where the match is weak. Not all rows give a size; the values are once, few, many and, for expanded clones, a class.

J: TRBJ1-2; size: once; V: TRBV20-1; D: .; CDR3: CSARDSGARGRTVYGYTF; DNA: TGCAGTGCTAGAGATTCCGGCGCTCGGGGGCGTACCGTCTATGGCTACACCTTC
J: TRBJ2-3; size: .; V: TRBV6-2/TRBV6-3; D: .; CDR3: CASSYSGPRGNTQYF; DNA: TGTGCCAGCAGTTACTCTGGTCCTCGCGGGAATACGCAGTATTTT
J: TRBJ2-3; size: .; V: TRBV7-9; D: TRBD2; CDR3: CASSELAGGGIDTQYF; DNA: TGTGCCAGCAGCGAACTAGCGGGGGGCGGTATAGATACGCAGTATTTT
J: TRBJ1-2; size: .; V: TRBV7-2; D: .; CDR3: CASSLSRNPYGYTF; DNA: TGTGCCAGCAGCTTATCCCGAAATCCGTATGGCTACACCTTC
J: TRBJ2-5; size: many; V: TRBV12-3/TRBV12-4; D: .; CDR3: CASSFGPQETQYF; DNA: TGTGCCAGCAGTTTTGGGCCTCAAGAGACCCAGTACTTC
J: TRBJ2-3; size: .; V: TRBV29-1; D: .; CDR3: CSERTRDTQYF; DNA: TGCAGCGAACGGACCCGGGATACGCAGTATTTT
J: TRBJ2-1; size: .; V: TRBV20-1; D: TRBD2; CDR3: CSAYGGGYNEQFF; DNA: TGCAGTGCTTACGGCGGGGGATACAATGAGCAGTTCTTC
J: TRBJ2-7; size: .; V: TRBV7-6; D: .; CDR3: CASSSRVHEQYF; DNA: TGTGCCAGCAGCTCTAGAGTCCACGAGCAGTACTTC
J: TRBJ2-1; size: few; V: TRBV2; D: .; CDR3: CASSKERGRDNEQFF; DNA: TGTGCCAGCAGTAAGGAACGGGGGCGTGACAATGAGCAGTTCTTC
J: TRBJ2-5; size: many; V: TRBV7-8; D: TRBD2; CDR3: CASSLVPSGGRKTQYF; DNA: TGTGCCAGCAGCTTAGTTCCTAGCGGTGGACGAAAGACCCAGTACTTC
J: TRBJ1-5; size: .; V: TRBV7-9; D: TRBD1; CDR3: CASSPTGQGADQPQHF; DNA: TGTGCCAGCAGCCCTACGGGACAGGGGGCGGATCAGCCCCAGCATTTT
J: TRBJ2-5; size: few; V: TRBV7-6; D: .; CDR3: CASSPTPATVQETQYF; DNA: TGTGCCAGCAGCCCGACACCAGCGACAGTCCAAGAGACCCAGTACTTC
J: TRBJ2-1; size: few; V: TRBV11-2; D: .; CDR3: CASSRGGVADSYNEQFF; DNA: TGTGCCAGCAGCCGAGGGGGGGTGGCGGACTCCTACAATGAGCAGTTCTTC
J: TRBJ1-1; size: .; V: TRBV24-1; D: .; CDR3: CATSDSGGGEAFF; DNA: TGTGCCACCAGTGATTCTGGGGGGGGTGAAGCTTTCTTT
J: TRBJ1-1; size: .; V: TRBV4-1; D: .; CDR3: CANSQVLQNTEAFF; DNA: TGCGCCAACAGCCAAGTTCTTCAGAACACTGAAGCTTTCTTT
J: TRBJ1-4; size: few; V: TRBV6-2/TRBV6-3; D: .; CDR3: CASRLVPGTNEKLFF; DNA: TGTGCCAGCAGATTAGTCCCCGGGACAAATGAAAAACTGTTTTTT
J: TRBJ2-1; size: many; V: TRBV7-6; D: .; CDR3: CASSLGGGHSSYNEQFF; DNA: TGTGCCAGCAGCTTAGGGGGGGGGCACAGCTCCTACAATGAGCAGTTCTTC
J: TRBJ2-1; size: .; V: TRBV7-2; D: .; CDR3: CASSLRGGGNEQFF; DNA: TGTGCCAGCAGCTTACGGGGAGGGGGCAATGAGCAGTTCTTC
J: TRBJ2-5; size: .; V: TRBV19; D: .; CDR3: CARPMGAPSIQETQYF; DNA: TGTGCCAGGCCTATGGGGGCCCCTTCAATACAAGAGACCCAGTACTTC
J: TRBJ1-1; size: once; V: TRBV7-2; D: .; CDR3: CASSFRDGRTEAFF; DNA: TGTGCCAGCAGCTTCAGGGACGGTAGGACTGAAGCTTTCTTT
J: TRBJ1-1; size: few; V: TRBV5-8; D: TRBD1; CDR3: CASSFRTGMYTEAFF; DNA: TGTGCCAGCAGCTTCCGGACAGGGATGTACACTGAAGCTTTCTTT
J: TRBJ1-6; size: .; V: TRBV12-3/TRBV12-4; D: .; CDR3: CASSSGPRRPLHF; DNA: TGTGCCAGCAGTTCCGGGCCCCGTCGACCCCTCCACTTT